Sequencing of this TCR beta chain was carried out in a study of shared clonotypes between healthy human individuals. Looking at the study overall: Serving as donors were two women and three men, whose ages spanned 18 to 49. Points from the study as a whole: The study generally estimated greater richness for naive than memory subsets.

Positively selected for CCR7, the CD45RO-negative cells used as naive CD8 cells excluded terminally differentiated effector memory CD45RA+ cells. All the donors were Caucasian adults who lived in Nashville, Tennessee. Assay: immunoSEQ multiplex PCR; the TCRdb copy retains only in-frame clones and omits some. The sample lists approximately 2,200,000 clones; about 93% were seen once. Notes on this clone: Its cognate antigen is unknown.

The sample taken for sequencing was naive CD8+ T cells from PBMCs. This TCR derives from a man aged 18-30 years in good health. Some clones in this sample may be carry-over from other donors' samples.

CDR3 DNA sequence: TGTGCCAGCAGTTCCCTAGCGGGGGGCACCTACGAGCAGTACTTC. Encoded protein: CASSSLAGGTYEQYF. V is TRBV27 and J is TRBJ2-7; the match to TRBD2 covers 11 bases. V gave up 4 bases and J gave up 2 bases; unmatched junction bases: 4. Per germline, CDR1 MNHEY and CDR2 SMNVEV (reference sequence). CDR3 length: 15 residues.